These T cell receptor beta chains were read from a single sample in a study of cytomegalovirus exposure and HLA in healthy donors. Assay: immunoSEQ multiplex PCR; the TCRdb copy retains only in-frame clones and omits some. The sample gives about 160,000 clones, about 82% of which show up once; 0.75% to 0.8% is in the top ten. Input material: PBMCs. These receptors all come from a female donor in good health and CMV-seronegative. Both conserved end residues are part of each CDR3. Fields, in order: clone size, D gene, J gene, V gene, CDR3 protein, CDR3 DNA. A D gene is named only where the DNA matches it firmly. Not all rows give a size; the values are once, few, many and, for expanded clones, a class.

size: -; D: -; J: TRBJ2-5; V: TRBV2; CDR3: CANSGQNQETQYF; DNA: TGTGCCAACAGTGGACAGAACCAAGAGACCCAGTACTTC
size: -; D: -; J: TRBJ1-2; V: TRBV27; CDR3: CASTPRGTAGYTF; DNA: TGTGCCAGCACCCCACGGGGGACGGCTGGCTACACCTTC
size: once; D: -; J: TRBJ1-5; V: TRBV2; CDR3: CASSELENQPQHF; DNA: TGTGCCAGCAGTGAGTTGGAGAATCAGCCCCAGCATTTT
size: -; D: -; J: TRBJ2-3; V: TRBV18; CDR3: CASSPAGGGTDTQYF; DNA: TGTGCCAGCTCACCGGCAGGCGGGGGCACAGATACGCAGTATTTT
size: -; D: -; J: TRBJ2-7; V: TRBV6-1; CDR3: CALRRDFYEQYF; DNA: TGTGCCCTACGTAGGGACTTCTACGAGCAGTACTTC
size: few; D: -; J: TRBJ1-1; V: TRBV28; CDR3: CATLGADGMGYTEAFF; DNA: TGTGCCACCCTGGGGGCCGACGGGATGGGATACACTGAAGCTTTCTTT
size: -; D: -; J: TRBJ2-2; V: TRBV5-1; CDR3: CASRGPTGELFF; DNA: TGCGCCAGTAGGGGTCCCACCGGGGAGCTGTTTTTT
size: -; D: -; J: TRBJ2-3; V: TRBV21-1; CDR3: CASSSTGRADTQYF; DNA: TGTGCCAGCAGTAGCACAGGGAGGGCAGATACGCAGTATTTT
size: -; D: -; J: TRBJ1-2; V: TRBV14; CDR3: CASSPRAVFYGYTF; DNA: TGTGCCAGCAGCCCCAGGGCGGTCTTCTATGGCTACACCTTC
size: -; D: -; J: TRBJ2-5; V: TRBV18; CDR3: CASSPHSSTDQKETQYF; DNA: TGTGCCAGCTCACCACACTCCTCGACAGATCAAAAAGAGACCCAGTACTTC
size: -; D: TRBD1; J: TRBJ1-1; V: TRBV5-1; CDR3: CASSLDRGTEAFF; DNA: TGCGCCAGCAGCTTGGACAGGGGCACTGAAGCTTTCTTT
size: few; D: -; J: TRBJ2-5; V: TRBV7-9; CDR3: CASSLDATLVMQTQYF; DNA: TGTGCCAGCAGCTTAGATGCGACTTTGGTCATGCAGACCCAGTACTTC
size: few; D: -; J: TRBJ1-1; V: TRBV6-5; CDR3: CASSYSYGEAFF; DNA: TGTGCCAGCAGTTACTCCTACGGGGAAGCTTTCTTT
size: few; D: -; J: TRBJ1-6; V: TRBV4-2; CDR3: CASSQGMASYNSPLHF; DNA: TGTGCCAGCAGCCAAGGCATGGCTTCCTATAATTCACCCCTCCACTTT
size: -; D: TRBD1; J: TRBJ1-1; V: TRBV19; CDR3: CASSTPTGSRFTEAFF; DNA: TGTGCCAGTAGTACCCCGACAGGGAGTAGGTTCACTGAAGCTTTCTTT
size: -; D: TRBD2; J: TRBJ2-3; V: TRBV10-3; CDR3: CAISRLACTDTQYF; DNA: TGTGCCATCAGCCGACTAGCTTGCACAGATACGCAGTATTTT
size: few; D: -; J: TRBJ2-5; V: TRBV5-4; CDR3: CATGSPQGRETQYF; DNA: TGTGCCACCGGTTCCCCCCAGGGGCGCGAGACCCAGTACTTC
size: -; D: TRBD1; J: TRBJ1-5; V: TRBV5-6; CDR3: CASTLNGQGAMTQHF; DNA: TGTGCCAGCACCTTAAACGGACAGGGGGCAATGACCCAGCATTTT
size: -; D: -; J: TRBJ2-3; V: TRBV30; CDR3: CAWTLRASDTQYF; DNA: TGTGCCTGGACCCTGAGGGCATCCGATACGCAGTATTTT
size: few; D: -; J: TRBJ2-5; V: TRBV23-1; CDR3: CASSPRYQETQYF; DNA: TGCGCCAGCAGTCCCAGGTACCAAGAGACCCAGTACTTC
size: few; D: TRBD2; J: TRBJ2-3; V: TRBV28; CDR3: CASSKWREGTDTQYF; DNA: TGTGCCAGCAGTAAATGGCGGGAGGGCACAGATACGCAGTATTTT
size: -; D: TRBD2; J: TRBJ2-1; V: TRBV5-1; CDR3: CASSLGGTSGGIFSYNEQFF; DNA: TGCGCCAGCAGCTTGGGAGGGACTAGCGGGGGGATTTTCTCTTACAATGAGCAGTTCTTC